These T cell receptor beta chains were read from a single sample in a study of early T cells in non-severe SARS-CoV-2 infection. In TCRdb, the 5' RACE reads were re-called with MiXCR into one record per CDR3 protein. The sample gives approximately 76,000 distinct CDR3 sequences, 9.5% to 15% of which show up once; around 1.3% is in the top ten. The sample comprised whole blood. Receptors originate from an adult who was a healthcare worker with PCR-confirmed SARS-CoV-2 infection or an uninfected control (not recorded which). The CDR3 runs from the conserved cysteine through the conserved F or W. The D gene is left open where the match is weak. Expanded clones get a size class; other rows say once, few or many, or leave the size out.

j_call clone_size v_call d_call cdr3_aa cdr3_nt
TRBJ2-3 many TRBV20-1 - CSASPSTDTQYF TGCAGTGCTAGTCCCTCCACAGATACGCAGTATTTT
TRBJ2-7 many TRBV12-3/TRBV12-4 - CASSWGQGFAYEQYF TGTGCCAGCAGCTGGGGGCAGGGATTTGCCTACGAGCAGTACTTC
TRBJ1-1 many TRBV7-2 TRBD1 CASSRSTGGTEAFF TGTGCCAGCAGCCGTTCCACAGGGGGGACTGAAGCTTTCTTT
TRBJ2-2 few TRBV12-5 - CASGSASGYTGELFF TGTGCTAGTGGTTCCGCATCGGGTTACACCGGGGAGCTGTTTTTT
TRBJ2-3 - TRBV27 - CASSSSRRADTQYF TGTGCCAGCAGCTCCTCAAGGCGGGCAGATACGCAGTATTTT
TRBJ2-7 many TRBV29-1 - CSVAGSQTAYEQYF TGCAGCGTAGCCGGGAGCCAGACAGCCTACGAGCAGTACTTC
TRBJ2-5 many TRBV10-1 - CASIVAARGTQYF TGCGCCAGCATAGTAGCGGCGAGGGGGACCCAGTACTTC
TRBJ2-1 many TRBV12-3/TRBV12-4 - CASSLTGGNEQFF TGTGCCAGCAGTTTGACCGGGGGCAATGAGCAGTTCTTC
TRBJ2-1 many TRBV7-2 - CASSLDRYNEQFF TGTGCCAGCAGCTTAGACAGGTACAATGAGCAGTTCTTC
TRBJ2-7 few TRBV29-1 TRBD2 CSVVTSGSYEQYF TGCAGCGTTGTGACTAGCGGATCCTACGAGCAGTACTTC
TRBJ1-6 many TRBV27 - CASSQQETSSYNSPLHF TGTGCCAGCAGCCAACAGGAGACCAGCTCCTATAATTCACCCCTCCACTTT
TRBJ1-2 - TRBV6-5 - CASSYSSLGGYGYTF TGTGCCAGCAGTTACTCCTCCCTTGGGGGCTATGGCTACACCTTC
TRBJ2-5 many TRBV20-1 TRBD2 CSAIEPGTSGIFSETQYF TGCAGTGCCATAGAACCCGGGACTAGCGGAATTTTTAGTGAGACCCAGTACTTC
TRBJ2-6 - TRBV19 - CASSNGGSGANVLTF TGTGCCAGTAGTAATGGGGGCTCTGGGGCCAACGTCCTGACTTTC
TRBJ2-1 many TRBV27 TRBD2 CASSLSPASGGRSYNEQFF TGTGCCAGCAGTTTATCCCCGGCTAGCGGGGGCCGCTCCTACAATGAGCAGTTCTTC
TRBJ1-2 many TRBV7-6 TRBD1 CASSLGGQWGYTF TGTGCCAGCAGCTTAGGGGGACAGTGGGGCTACACCTTC
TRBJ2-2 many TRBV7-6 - CATGGGRGLLESGPGELFF TGTGCCACAGGAGGGGGTAGGGGACTACTCGAAAGTGGGCCCGGGGAGCTGTTTTTT
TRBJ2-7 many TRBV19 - CASSKAAASSSYEQYF TGTGCCAGTAGTAAGGCGGCCGCGTCAAGCTCCTACGAGCAGTACTTC
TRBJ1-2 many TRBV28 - CASSRAGRMYGYTF TGTGCCAGCAGCCGAGCGGGACGGATGTATGGCTACACCTTC
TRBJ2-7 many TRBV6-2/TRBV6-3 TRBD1 CASSRDRGITYEQYF TGTGCCAGCAGTCGGGACAGGGGGATTACCTACGAGCAGTACTTC
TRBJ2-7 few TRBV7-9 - CASSPPTTGQGRSYEQYF TGTGCCAGCAGCCCTCCGACGACAGGGCAGGGGAGGTCCTACGAGCAGTACTTC
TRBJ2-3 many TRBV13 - CASKSGDADTQYF TGTGCCAGCAAGTCAGGGGATGCAGATACGCAGTATTTT
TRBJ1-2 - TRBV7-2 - CASSLDRAPFLGYTF TGTGCCAGCAGCTTAGACAGGGCCCCGTTTCTTGGCTACACCTTC
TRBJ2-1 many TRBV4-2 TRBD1 CASSQEGQGAFNEQFF TGTGCCAGCAGCCAAGAGGGGCAGGGGGCGTTCAATGAGCAGTTCTTC
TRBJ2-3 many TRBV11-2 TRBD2 CASSLGERGWGDTQYF TGTGCCAGCAGCTTAGGGGAGCGGGGCTGGGGAGATACGCAGTATTTT
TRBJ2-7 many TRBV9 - CASSPQGTEDEQYF TGTGCCAGCAGCCCGCAGGGGACGGAAGACGAGCAGTACTTC
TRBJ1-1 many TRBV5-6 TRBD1 CASSPRQGRNTEAFF TGTGCCAGCAGCCCACGACAGGGGCGGAACACTGAAGCTTTCTTT
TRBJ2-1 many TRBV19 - CASSFPPPAYNEQFF TGTGCCAGTAGTTTCCCGCCCCCGGCTTACAATGAGCAGTTCTTC
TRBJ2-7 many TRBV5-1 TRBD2 CASSLDSGRAGEQYF TGCGCCAGCAGCTTAGATAGCGGGAGGGCCGGCGAGCAGTACTTC
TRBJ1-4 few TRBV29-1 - CSVGAGREKLFF TGCAGCGTTGGTGCAGGGCGAGAAAAACTGTTTTTT
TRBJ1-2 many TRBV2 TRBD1 CASSEVGGLNGYTF TGTGCCAGCAGTGAAGTAGGGGGCCTGAACGGCTACACCTTC
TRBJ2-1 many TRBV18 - CASSPPLAHSYNEQFF TGTGCCAGCTCACCACCGCTAGCGCACTCCTACAATGAGCAGTTCTTC
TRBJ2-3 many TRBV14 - CASSPDRTDTQYF TGTGCCAGCAGCCCGGACCGGACAGATACGCAGTATTTT
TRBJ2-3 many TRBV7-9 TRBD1 CASSLGGGEDTQYF TGTGCCAGCAGCTTAGGAGGGGGCGAGGATACGCAGTATTTT
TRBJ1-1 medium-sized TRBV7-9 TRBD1 CASSSQGVNTEAFF TGTGCCAGCAGCTCGCAGGGGGTTAACACTGAAGCTTTCTTT
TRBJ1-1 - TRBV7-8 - CASSLGAGITEAFF TGTGCCAGCAGCTTAGGGGCAGGGATCACTGAAGCTTTCTTT
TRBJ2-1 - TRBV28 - CASGTSSYNEQFF TGTGCCAGCGGAACGTCCTCCTACAATGAGCAGTTCTTC
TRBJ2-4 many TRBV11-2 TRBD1 CASSRIQGAKNIQYF TGTGCCAGCAGCCGAATACAGGGGGCCAAAAACATTCAGTACTTC
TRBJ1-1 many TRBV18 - CASSPQENTEAFF TGTGCCAGCTCACCACAGGAGAACACTGAAGCTTTCTTT
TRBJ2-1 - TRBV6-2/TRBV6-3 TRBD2 CASRLLAGGGNEQFF TGTGCCAGCAGACTACTAGCGGGAGGAGGGAATGAGCAGTTCTTC
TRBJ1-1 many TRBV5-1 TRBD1 CASSWGRTLTGDTEAFF TGCGCCAGCAGCTGGGGACGGACACTAACAGGGGACACTGAAGCTTTCTTT
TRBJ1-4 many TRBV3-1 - CASSQEMAGTNEKLFF TGTGCCAGCAGCCAAGAGATGGCAGGTACTAATGAAAAACTGTTTTTT
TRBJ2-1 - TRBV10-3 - CAISETGRSGEQFF TGTGCCATCAGTGAAACGGGCCGCTCGGGCGAGCAGTTCTTC
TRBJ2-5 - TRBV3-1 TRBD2 CASSTALAGAQETQYF TGTGCCAGCAGCACGGCCTTAGCGGGAGCCCAAGAGACCCAGTACTTC
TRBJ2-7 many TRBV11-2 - CASSLDRKTGEQYF TGTGCCAGCAGCTTAGACCGAAAAACAGGGGAGCAGTACTTC
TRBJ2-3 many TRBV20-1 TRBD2 CSATGLATDTQYF TGCAGTGCTACCGGACTAGCTACAGATACGCAGTATTTT
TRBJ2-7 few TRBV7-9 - CASSLSRTTYEQYF TGTGCCAGCAGCTTAAGCCGGACTACCTACGAGCAGTACTTC
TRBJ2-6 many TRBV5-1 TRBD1 CASRRTGGAGANVLTF TGCGCCAGCAGGAGGACAGGGGGCGCTGGGGCCAACGTCCTGACTTTC